This TCR beta chain stems from a study of blood T cell repertoires in COVID-19. The table came from immunoSEQ multiplex PCR; TCRdb's copy has only in-frame clones and leaves some out. The repertoire holds 56,000 or so clones, with roughly 87% as singletons. The V end lost 6 bases, the J end lost 0 bases, and 11 bases lay between the germline ends. This CDR3 is built from 13 residues. Germline values: CDR1 SQVTM, CDR2 ANQGSEA. The chain combines TRBV29-1 with TRBJ1-1; D not resolved. The receptor's source is a human donor in a cohort sampled during active COVID-19. The sequencing input was peripheral blood. The CDR3 sequence: CSVSGNMNTEAFF. The CDR3 nucleotides read TGCAGCGTCTCGGGAAATATGAACACTGAAGCTTTCTTT.